The present TCR beta chain was sequenced within a study of T cells in Graves' hyperthyroidism and ophthalmopathy. This clonotype was seen at least ten times. The investigators amplified TCR beta CDR3 regions from RNA transcripts. First-round RT-PCR with HTBI primers amplified the TCR CDR3 region. TCRdb analysed the multiplex PCR reads with MiXCR anew, one entry per CDR3 protein. The data show roughly 580,000 distinct CDR3 sequences, about 43% seen once. The study left out patients who had uncontrolled infection, other autoimmune disease, pregnancy or lactation. Sample: peripheral blood or thyroid tissue (not recorded which). The source is a woman younger than 30 with Graves' hyperthyroidism.

The CDR3 coding sequence is TGTGCCACCATATGTCGACAGCCCCAGCATTTT. Translated, it gives CATICRQPQHF. This sequence joins TRBV24-1 and TRBJ1-5, with no clear D. Trimming took 8 bases from V and 7 from J, leaving 8 bases between them. This CDR3 is built from 11 residues. The V gene's germline CDR1 is KGHDR and CDR2 SFDVKD.